These T cell receptor beta chains were read from a single sample in a study of early T cells in non-severe SARS-CoV-2 infection. TCRdb ran MiXCR on the 5' RACE reads and lists one entry per CDR3 protein. The profile shows about 59,000 distinct CDR3 sequences, under 15% of them singletons. Sample: whole blood, taken at baseline. All receptors derive from an adult who was a healthcare worker with PCR-confirmed SARS-CoV-2 infection or an uninfected control (not recorded which). CDR3s include the opening cysteine and the closing phenylalanine or tryptophan. The order of the fields is D gene, V gene, clone size, J gene, CDR3 DNA, CDR3 protein. A D gene is named only where the DNA matches it firmly. Only part of the rows carry a size: once, few, many, or a class if the clone is expanded.

D gene: TRBD2
V gene: TRBV7-2
clone size: many
J gene: TRBJ2-1
CDR3 DNA: TGTGCCAGCAGCATTAGGGCCCGAGGGACTAGCGGGAGCGATGAGCAGTTCTTC
CDR3 protein: CASSIRARGTSGSDEQFF

D gene: TRBD1
V gene: TRBV12-3/TRBV12-4
clone size: few
J gene: TRBJ1-5
CDR3 DNA: TGTGCCAGCAGTACAGGGGAGGCGGGCAATCAGCCCCAGCATTTT
CDR3 protein: CASSTGEAGNQPQHF

D gene: NA
V gene: TRBV11-2
clone size: many
J gene: TRBJ2-1
CDR3 DNA: TGTGCCAGCAGCCCGGCCGCGGGCCTGAATAATGAGCAGTTCTTC
CDR3 protein: CASSPAAGLNNEQFF

D gene: NA
V gene: TRBV19
clone size: few
J gene: TRBJ2-5
CDR3 DNA: TGTGCCAGTAGTATCTCGGAGACCCAGTACTTC
CDR3 protein: CASSISETQYF

D gene: NA
V gene: TRBV7-3
clone size: NA
J gene: TRBJ2-1
CDR3 DNA: TGTGCCAGCAGCTTAAAGGCGGAATACAATGAGCAGTTCTTC
CDR3 protein: CASSLKAEYNEQFF

D gene: NA
V gene: TRBV4-3
clone size: many
J gene: TRBJ2-7
CDR3 DNA: TGCGCCAGCAGCCAAGATCATGGCAGAAGCTACGGTGAGCAGTACTTC
CDR3 protein: CASSQDHGRSYGEQYF

D gene: TRBD1
V gene: TRBV28
clone size: few
J gene: TRBJ2-7
CDR3 DNA: TGTGCCAGCAGTTTAAGGAGACAGGGGAGGTACGAGCAGTACTTC
CDR3 protein: CASSLRRQGRYEQYF

D gene: NA
V gene: TRBV6-6
clone size: NA
J gene: TRBJ2-5
CDR3 DNA: TGTGCCAGCAGTTACTCGGCAGGAGCCCTACAAGAGACCCAGTACTTC
CDR3 protein: CASSYSAGALQETQYF

D gene: NA
V gene: TRBV10-3
clone size: NA
J gene: TRBJ2-7
CDR3 DNA: TGTGCCATCAGCGGCAGCGAGGTCTACGAGCAGTACTTC
CDR3 protein: CAISGSEVYEQYF

D gene: TRBD1
V gene: TRBV29-1
clone size: NA
J gene: TRBJ1-1
CDR3 DNA: TGCAGCGTTATCGACAGGGGATTGAACACTGAAGCTTTCTTT
CDR3 protein: CSVIDRGLNTEAFF

D gene: NA
V gene: TRBV14
clone size: few
J gene: TRBJ1-4
CDR3 DNA: TGTGCCAGCAGCCAACTAAGATCGACTAATGAAAAACTGTTTTTT
CDR3 protein: CASSQLRSTNEKLFF

D gene: NA
V gene: TRBV6-2/TRBV6-3
clone size: NA
J gene: TRBJ2-3
CDR3 DNA: TGTGCCAGCAGTTATTTTGGCACAGATACGCAGTATTTT
CDR3 protein: CASSYFGTDTQYF

D gene: NA
V gene: TRBV2
clone size: NA
J gene: TRBJ2-1
CDR3 DNA: TGTGCCAGGGGGCCCTACAATGAGCAGTTCTTC
CDR3 protein: CARGPYNEQFF

D gene: NA
V gene: TRBV4-1
clone size: few
J gene: TRBJ1-2
CDR3 DNA: TGCGCCAGCAGCCATGGGACCTATGGCTACACCTTC
CDR3 protein: CASSHGTYGYTF

D gene: NA
V gene: TRBV20-1
clone size: NA
J gene: TRBJ2-1
CDR3 DNA: TGCAGTGCTAGAGCCCCGGGCGGGATTCATGAGCAGTTCTTC
CDR3 protein: CSARAPGGIHEQFF

D gene: NA
V gene: TRBV6-6
clone size: few
J gene: TRBJ2-2
CDR3 DNA: TGTGCCAGCAGTTACTCGGACGGGGATCACACCGGGGAGCTGTTTTTT
CDR3 protein: CASSYSDGDHTGELFF

D gene: NA
V gene: TRBV6-6
clone size: few
J gene: TRBJ2-3
CDR3 DNA: TGTGCCAGCAGTTACTTAACCGGGGTAGGCACAGATACGCAGTATTTT
CDR3 protein: CASSYLTGVGTDTQYF